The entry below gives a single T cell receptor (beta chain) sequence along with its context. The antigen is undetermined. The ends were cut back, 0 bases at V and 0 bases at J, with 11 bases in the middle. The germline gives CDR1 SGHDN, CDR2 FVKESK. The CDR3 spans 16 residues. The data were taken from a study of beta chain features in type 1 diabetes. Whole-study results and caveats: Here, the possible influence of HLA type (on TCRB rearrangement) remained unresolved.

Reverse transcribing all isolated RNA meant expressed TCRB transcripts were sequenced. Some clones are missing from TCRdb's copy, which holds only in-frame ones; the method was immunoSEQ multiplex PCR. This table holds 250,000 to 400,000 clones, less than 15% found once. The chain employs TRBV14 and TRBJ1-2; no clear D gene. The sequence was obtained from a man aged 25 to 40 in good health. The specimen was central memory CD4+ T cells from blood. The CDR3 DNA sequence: TGTGCCAGCAGCCAAGATATAGGGAGAGCTAACTATGGCTACACCTTC. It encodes CASSQDIGRANYGYTF.